One and the same sample provided the 21 T cell receptor beta chains below, sequenced in a study of neoadjuvant anti-PD-1 for oral cavity cancer. Clones were sequenced by immunoSEQ multiplex PCR, and TCRdb holds only the in-frame ones, with some missing. Among 14,000 or so clones listed, roughly 70% were seen once. Here the sequenced sample was PBMCs, taken before nivolumab (anti-PD-1) treatment. The receptor source for this set is a person between 35 and 79 years old with oral cavity squamous cell carcinoma.

A few counts support this clone. J is TRBJ1-5 and V is TRBV10-2; perhaps TRBD1 as D (6 bases). Trimming left V 6 bases short and J 0 bases short, with 18 bases between. The CDR3 length is 17 residues. Germline-derived CDR1 and CDR2 are WSHSY and SAAADI. CDR3 sequence: CASSPGGSPYSNQPQHF. The CDR3 DNA sequence: TGCGCCAGCAGCCCCGGGGGCAGCCCCTATAGCAATCAGCCCCAGCATTTT.

This chain uses TRBV29-1 with TRBJ2-5, with D possibly called TRBD1 or TRBD2 (6 bases each). This CDR3 has 12 amino acids. The ends were cut back, 1 base at V and 10 bases at J, with 13 bases in the middle. CDR1 and CDR2 (germline): SQVTM, ANQGSEA. Written as DNA, the CDR3 is TGCAGCGTTGAAGGTACAGGGAGGATCCAGTACTTC. It specifies CSVEGTGRIQYF.

J is TRBJ1-4 and V is TRBV15; 7 bases are a match to TRBD1. Germline V gives CDR1 LNHNV, CDR2 YYDKDF (reference sequence). Germline trimming cut 0 bases from V and 8 bases from J; bases unmatched to any gene: 9. CDR3 size: 16 residues. This CDR3 reads CATSRDQRGRGEKLFF. CDR3 DNA: TGTGCCACCAGCAGAGATCAAAGGGGGCGAGGAGAAAAACTGTTTTTT.

V usage is TRBV19 and J usage is TRBJ2-1, with D perhaps matching TRBD2 (8 bases). The germline CDR1 and CDR2 sequences are LNHDA and SQIVND (reference sequence). This CDR3 is built from 16 residues. The germline V and J ends were trimmed by 9 bases and 6 bases, with 24 bases remaining between them. CDR3 residues: CASKTRDSGSTNEQFF. In nucleotides, the CDR3 is TGTGCCAGCAAAACCAGGGACAGCGGGAGTACCAATGAGCAGTTCTTC. Drawing the rest from reference TRBV19 and TRBJ2-1, the complete variable domain is DGGITQSPKYLFRKEGQNVTLSCEQNLNHDAMYWYRQDPGQGLRLIYYSQIVNDFQKGDIAEGYSVSREKKESFPLTVTSAQKNPTAFYLCASKTRDSGSTNEQFFGPGTRLTVL.

This chain joins TRBV6-5 and TRBJ1-1; D possibly corresponds to TRBD1 (5 bases). Germline values: CDR1 MNHEY, CDR2 SVGAGI. V lost 0 bases and J 3 bases, leaving 8 bases between the germline ends. The CDR3 sequence is 14 residues long. This CDR3 is CASSYSAGDTEAFF. Here the CDR3 DNA reads TGTGCCAGCAGTTACTCGGCGGGGGACACTGAAGCTTTCTTT.

The chain uses TRBV10-2 and TRBJ2-7; D is perhaps TRBD1 (6 bases). Trimming stripped 3 bases from V and 3 bases from J, with 9 bases between. Germline V gives CDR1 WSHSY, CDR2 SAAADI. The CDR3 totals 13 residues. CDR3: CASSEGGYYEQYF. CDR3 sequence (DNA): TGCGCCAGCAGTGAAGGGGGTTACTACGAGCAGTACTTC.

This chain links TRBV7-9 with TRBJ2-7; 9 bases are shared with TRBD1. Germline V gene data show CDR1 as SEHNR and CDR2 as FQNEAQ (reference sequence). The CDR3 runs 15 residues. The J segment lost 4 bases and the V segment lost 6 bases, leaving 10 bases of the junction unmatched. For the CDR3, the DNA is TGTGCCAGCAGTTCTACAGGGGGCGTAAGGTACGAGCAGTACTTC. Protein: CASSSTGGVRYEQYF.

The rearrangement joins TRBV7-3 to TRBJ2-1, with 15 positions matching TRBD2. CDR3 size: 16 residues. Germline assignment: CDR1 SGHTA and CDR2 FQGTGA. V shed 4 bases and J 7 bases; nucleotides not matched to a gene: 5. The CDR3 DNA reads TGTGCCAGCAGCTCCCGGACTAGCGGGAGGGGGAATGAGCAGTTCTTC. It encodes CASSSRTSGRGNEQFF.

This rearrangement joins TRBV5-1 to TRBJ1-4, with D tentatively TRBD1 (5 bases). Germline CDR1 is SGHRS and CDR2 is YFSETQ. There are 15 residues in the CDR3. V was pared by 0 bases and J by 1 base, with 7 bases between. CDR3: CASSLETETNEKLFF. The CDR3 nucleotides are TGCGCCAGCAGCTTGGAGACAGAAACTAATGAAAAACTGTTTTTT.

The V and J genes are TRBV2 and TRBJ2-2, with 13 bases lining up with TRBD2. The CDR3 is made up of 16 amino acids. Trimming removed 7 bases from V and 1 base from J; junction bases left unmatched: 3. CDR1 is SNHLY and CDR2 is FYNNEI in the germline V gene. The CDR3 DNA is TGTGCCAGCATCGGACTAGCGGGGGAGAACACCGGGGAGCTGTTTTTT. It is translated as CASIGLAGENTGELFF.

The genes are TRBV7-8 and TRBJ1-6; perhaps TRBD1 as D (5 bases). CDR3 size: 13 residues. Germline V gene lookup returns CDR1 SGHVS and CDR2 FQNEAQ. The ends were cut back, 4 bases at V and 15 bases at J, with 16 bases in the middle. The CDR3, as DNA: TGTGCCAGCAGCTCCCAGGGCGGATTTCACCTCCACTTT. Its translation: CASSSQGGFHLHF.

The chain uses TRBV9 and TRBJ2-1, with D unclear. This CDR3 comprises 14 residues. The V gene lost 2 bases and the J gene lost 10 bases, with 16 bases spanning the gap. Germline assignment: CDR1 SGDLS and CDR2 YYNGEE. The CDR3: CASSVQTPGREQFF. DNA for the CDR3: TGTGCCAGCAGCGTGCAGACCCCCGGACGGGAGCAGTTCTTC.

The V call is TRBV6-5, the J call TRBJ1-1; a weak D match, TRBD1 (6 bases). Germline V gives CDR1 MNHEY, CDR2 SVGAGI. The CDR3 consists of 14 residues. With 6 bases removed from V and 0 bases from J, the gap between germline ends came to 11 bases. The CDR3 spells CASRNRELNTEAFF. CDR3 coding DNA: TGTGCCAGCAGAAACAGGGAGCTGAACACTGAAGCTTTCTTT.

V is TRBV29-1 and J is TRBJ1-2; D uncertain. The V and J ends lost 7 bases and 8 bases respectively, with 5 bases between them. The CDR3 consists of 8 residues. CDR1 SQVTM and CDR2 ANQGSEA come from the germline V gene. CDR3 amino acids: CSAPGYTF. The CDR3 DNA sequence: TGCAGCGCTCCCGGCTACACCTTC.

This chain connects TRBV7-3 to TRBJ2-1; D unresolved. Trimming shortened V by 3 bases and J by 7 bases, and 7 bases separated the two germline ends. The CDR3 extends over 12 amino acids. The V gene's germline CDR1 is SGHTA and CDR2 FQGTGA. The CDR3 loop is CASSFGKNEQFF. CDR3 nucleotides: TGTGCCAGCAGCTTTGGGAAGAATGAGCAGTTCTTC.

CDR3 nucleotide sequence: TGTGCCAGCAGCCAAGGGGGGACAGGGTTTCGGGGCTACACCTTC. Encoded protein: CASSQGGTGFRGYTF. The chain recombines TRBV14 with TRBJ1-2; 9 bases are shared with TRBD1. Germline values: CDR1 SGHDN, CDR2 FVKESK. This CDR3 has 15 residues. The trim removed 1 base at V and 8 bases at J, leaving 8 bases unmatched.

This clone has a single count. The chain employs TRBV30 and TRBJ2-2; D is ambiguous. From germline, CDR1 is GTSNPN and CDR2 SVGIG (reference sequence). The CDR3 spans 12 residues. The V gene lost 4 bases and the J gene lost 4 bases, with 7 bases spanning the gap. The CDR3 region is CAWTYSTGELFF. CDR3 coding DNA: TGTGCCTGGACTTATAGCACCGGGGAGCTGTTTTTT.

The chain has TRBV30 and TRBJ1-3; D is unresolved. Germline CDR1 and CDR2: GTSNPN and SVGIG (reference sequence). This CDR3 spans 11 amino acids. V lost 1 base to trimming and J lost 7 bases, with 5 bases between them. The CDR3 coding sequence is TGTGCCTGGAGTGGGCAGAACACCATATATTTT. This encodes CAWSGQNTIYF.

The V call is TRBV4-1, the J call TRBJ2-5; TRBD1 is a possible D gene (5 bases). V lost 1 base and J 3 bases, leaving 12 bases between the germline ends. Germline CDR1 MGHRA, CDR2 YSYEKL. CDR3 length: 15 amino acids. The CDR3 sequence: CASSQGQTQEETQYF. For the CDR3, the DNA is TGCGCCAGCAGCCAAGGACAGACACAAGAAGAGACCCAGTACTTC.

The chain recombines TRBV5-6 with TRBJ2-1; 11 bases are a match to TRBD2. This CDR3 contains 15 residues. The V and J ends lost 3 bases and 9 bases, in that order; junction bases with no gene match: 8. Germline V gives CDR1 SGHDT, CDR2 YYEEEE. The CDR3 bases are TGTGCCAGCAGCTGGGGGACTAGCGGATGGACTGAGCAGTTCTTC. Translated, it gives CASSWGTSGWTEQFF.

This clone was seen only once. This CDR3 is CASSYSGQGVNYGYTF. CDR3 in DNA: TGTGCCAGCAGTTACTCCGGACAGGGTGTTAACTATGGCTACACCTTC. This chain joins TRBV6-5 and TRBJ1-2, with 8 bases matching TRBD1. V gave up 0 bases and J gave up 1 base; unmatched junction bases: 4. The germline CDR1 and CDR2 sequences are MNHEY and SVGAGI. The CDR3 has 16 residues.